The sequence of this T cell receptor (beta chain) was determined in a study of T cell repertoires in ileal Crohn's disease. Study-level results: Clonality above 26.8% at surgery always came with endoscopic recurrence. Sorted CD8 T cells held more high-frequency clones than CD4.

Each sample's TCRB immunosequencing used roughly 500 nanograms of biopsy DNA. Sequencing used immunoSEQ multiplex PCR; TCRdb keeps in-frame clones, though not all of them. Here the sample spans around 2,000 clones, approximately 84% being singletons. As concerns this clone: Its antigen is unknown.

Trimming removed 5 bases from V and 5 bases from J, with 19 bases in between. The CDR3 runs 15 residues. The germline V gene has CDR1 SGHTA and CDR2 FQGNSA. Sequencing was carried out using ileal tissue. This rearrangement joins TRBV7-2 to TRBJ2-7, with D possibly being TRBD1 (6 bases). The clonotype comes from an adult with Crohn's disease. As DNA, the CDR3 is TGTGCCAGCAGCCCCGAAAAAACAGGGTCCCACGAGCAGTACTTC. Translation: CASSPEKTGSHEQYF.